The 20 T cell receptor beta chains below all came from one sample that was sequenced in a study of cytomegalovirus exposure and HLA in healthy donors. The study ran its PCR with 60 Vbeta and 13 Jbeta primers. Measured with immunoSEQ multiplex PCR; TCRdb has only the in-frame clones, and not every one. The sample yields about 200,000 clones, 75% to 90% seen once. The sample consisted of PBMCs. These receptors were collected from a woman aged 30 to 39 in good health and CMV-seronegative.

The genes are TRBV5-1 and TRBJ2-5; TRBD2 might be the D (6 bases). The CDR3 runs to 13 residues. The V gene lost 4 bases and the J gene lost 5 bases, with 12 bases spanning the gap. CDR1 is SGHRS, CDR2 YFSETQ, per germline. CDR3 residues: CASSRGREETQYF. Written as DNA, the CDR3 is TGCGCCAGCAGCAGAGGACGGGAGGAGACCCAGTACTTC. The full variable domain, its missing parts supplied by reference TRBV5-1 and TRBJ2-5, is KAGVTQTPRYLIKTRGQQVTLSCSPISGHRSVSWYQQTPGQGLQFLFEYFSETQRNKGNFPGRFSGRQFSNSRSEMNVSTLELGDSALYLCASSRGREETQYFGPGTRLLVL.

The chain recombines TRBV5-6 with TRBJ2-2; weak D call: TRBD2 (5 bases). The V end was cut by 2 bases, the J end by 5 bases, with 7 bases between. Per the germline V gene, CDR1 is SGHDT and CDR2 is YYEEEE. The CDR3 spans 13 residues. The CDR3 loop reads CASSFGLTGELFF. The CDR3 coding sequence is TGTGCCAGCAGCTTCGGACTTACCGGGGAGCTGTTTTTT.

The chain carries TRBV28 and TRBJ2-3; 14 bases are shared with TRBD2. The CDR3 has 15 residues. Trimming took 8 bases from V and 7 from J; bases not matched to a gene: 8. Germline values: CDR1 MDHEN, CDR2 SYDVKM. The CDR3 loop is CASHTTSGGANTQYF. CDR3 coding DNA: TGTGCCAGCCATACGACTAGCGGGGGGGCTAATACGCAGTATTTT.

This chain links TRBV5-1 with TRBJ1-5, with D possibly being TRBD1 (6 bases). Germline lookup yields CDR1 SGHRS and CDR2 YFSETQ. V shed 10 bases and J shed 5 bases, with 16 bases lying between them. The CDR3 has 13 residues. Written as DNA, the CDR3 is TGCGCCTCGTCGGAGGGGGGGGATCAGCCCCAGCATTTT. This codes for CASSEGGDQPQHF.

This clone was recorded a few times. The chain employs TRBV6-1 and TRBJ1-3, with TRBD1 matching 8 bases. Germline CDR1 is MNHNS and CDR2 is SASEGT. The CDR3 spans 17 residues. V lost 2 bases and J lost 8; bases outside the gene matches: 14. The CDR3 region is CASSERTQGVSWDTIYF. In DNA form, the CDR3 reads TGTGCCAGCAGTGAACGGACACAGGGGGTTTCCTGGGACACCATATATTTT.

The chain links TRBV9 to TRBJ2-1; the D is unclear. The CDR3 has 14 residues. The germline V gene encodes CDR1 SGDLS and CDR2 YYNGEE. Trimming left V 5 bases short and J 2 bases short, with 11 bases between. CDR3 DNA sequence: TGTGCCAGCAGTGGCCCCCCGACCTACAATGAGCAGTTCTTC. It yields the protein CASSGPPTYNEQFF. Filled out from reference TRBV9 and TRBJ2-1, the complete variable domain reads DSGVTQTPKHLITATGQRVTLRCSPRSGDLSVYWYQQSLDQGLQFLIQYYNGEERAKGNILERFSAQQFPDLHSELNLSSLELGDSALYFCASSGPPTYNEQFFGPGTRLTVL.

The chain uses TRBV18 and TRBJ2-5; 7 bases are a match to TRBD2. CDR3 size: 16 residues. Trimming took 0 bases from V and 3 from J; bases not matched to a gene: 7. Germline CDR1 reads KGHSH; CDR2 reads LQKENI. CDR3 DNA: TGTGCCAGCTCACCACCTCGGCGGGAGAGGGAAGAGACCCAGTACTTC. Amino acid sequence: CASSPPRREREETQYF.

The chain uses TRBV5-1 and TRBJ2-2; 9 bases fit TRBD1. J lost 1 base, V lost 0 bases, and 1 base had no gene match. Germline CDR1 SGHRS, CDR2 YFSETQ. The CDR3 has 16 residues. The CDR3 reads CASSLGGQGNTGELFF. For the CDR3, the DNA is TGCGCCAGCAGCTTGGGGGGACAGGGGAACACCGGGGAGCTGTTTTTT.

The V gene is TRBV5-6, the J gene TRBJ1-2, with no clear D. Germline values: CDR1 SGHDT, CDR2 YYEEEE. V lost 0 bases, J lost 7 bases, and 16 bases lay in between. The CDR3 has 15 amino acids. The CDR3: CASSLGRPSSGGYTF. CDR3 coding DNA: TGTGCCAGCAGCTTGGGTCGGCCTTCGTCGGGTGGCTACACCTTC.

The CDR3 reads CASSPRTGGAYPSSYNEQFF. The CDR3 DNA sequence: TGTGCCAGCAGCCCCCGGACAGGGGGCGCCTATCCAAGCTCCTACAATGAGCAGTTCTTC. The chain links TRBV9 to TRBJ2-1; the match to TRBD1 covers 11 bases. The length of the CDR3 is 20 residues. Germline CDR1 reads SGDLS; CDR2 reads YYNGEE. V trimming: 4 bases; J trimming: 0 bases; junction bases outside the gene matches: 15.

This chain joins TRBV5-1 and TRBJ2-2, with D possibly being TRBD1 (6 bases). V dropped 4 bases and J dropped 2 bases, with 12 bases sitting between them. Germline V CDR1 and CDR2: SGHRS, YFSETQ. This CDR3 is built from 15 residues. The CDR3 DNA is TGCGCCAGCAGCCTCCGGGACACTAACACCGGGGAGCTGTTTTTT. As protein: CASSLRDTNTGELFF.

This chain connects TRBV5-1 to TRBJ2-3; D is possibly TRBD2 (6 bases). The V end was cut by 3 bases, the J end by 6 bases, with 14 bases between. CDR3 length: 14 amino acids. Germline lookup yields CDR1 SGHRS and CDR2 YFSETQ. The CDR3 loop is CASSWGLLGDTQYF. The CDR3 region has the DNA TGCGCCAGCAGCTGGGGACTGCTCGGGGATACGCAGTATTTT.

The chain uses TRBV6-5 and TRBJ1-2; 7 bases are shared with TRBD1. The J segment lost 4 bases and the V segment lost 6 bases, leaving 5 bases of the junction unmatched. CDR3 length: 13 residues. The V gene's germline CDR1 is MNHEY and CDR2 SVGAGI. The CDR3 nucleotides are TGTGCCAGCAGCTCAACAGGGGTCTATGGCTACACCTTC. This codes for CASSSTGVYGYTF.

The rearrangement joins TRBV6-5 to TRBJ2-2; no firm D call. Per germline, CDR1 MNHEY and CDR2 SVGAGI. CDR3 length: 12 residues. With 4 bases removed from V and 4 bases from J, the gap between germline ends came to 4 bases. CDR3 loop: CASSSGTGELFF. CDR3 coding DNA: TGTGCCAGCAGTTCGGGCACCGGGGAGCTGTTTTTT.

This chain uses TRBV5-4 with TRBJ2-5, with 9 positions matching TRBD1. Germline V gene lookup returns CDR1 SGHNT and CDR2 YYREEE (reference sequence). V lost 4 bases, J lost 4 bases, and 5 bases stayed unmatched. The CDR3 is made up of 14 amino acids. The CDR3 DNA reads TGTGCCAGCAGCACCCCGGGACAGGGAGAGACCCAGTACTTC. It encodes CASSTPGQGETQYF.

J is TRBJ2-5 and V is TRBV2; D perhaps matches TRBD1 (5 bases). The J call is in doubt because the DNA end fits TRBJ2-7 better. This CDR3 contains 14 residues. Germline V gene lookup returns CDR1 SNHLY and CDR2 FYNNEI. CDR3 in DNA: TGTGCCAGCAGTGCGCAGGGAACTCACTACGAGCAGTACTTC. It translates to CASSAQGTHYEQYF.

This rearrangement joins TRBV2 to TRBJ2-2, with 9 bases lining up with TRBD2. CDR3 length: 15 amino acids. Germline trimming cut 8 bases from V and 7 bases from J; bases unmatched to any gene: 11. Per germline, CDR1 SNHLY and CDR2 FYNNEI. The DNA for the CDR3 is TGTGCCAGCGAGTGGGGATCTAGCGGGGTCGGGGAGCTGTTTTTT. Its protein is CASEWGSSGVGELFF.

As for this clone: One end of the junction fails to match germline, which may point to a read error. CDR3 nucleotides: TGTGCCAGCAGCCTGACAGAGAATCAGCTCCAGCATTTT. Amino acid sequence: CASSLTENQLQHF. The chain couples TRBV7-8 to TRBJ1-5; D may be TRBD1 (5 bases). This CDR3 region has 13 residues. Germline V lookup: CDR1 SGHVS, CDR2 FQNEAQ.

CDR3 loop: CASSLAGTDYEQYF. The CDR3 DNA sequence: TGTGCCAGCAGTCTCGCCGGGACAGACTACGAGCAGTACTTC. The chain joins TRBV28 to TRBJ2-7; TRBD1 matches 7 bases. In germline, CDR1 is MDHEN, CDR2 SYDVKM. J gave up 3 bases and V 5 bases, and 7 bases lay outside the gene matches. The CDR3 extends over 14 amino acids.

The rearrangement joins TRBV28 to TRBJ2-7; 7 bases are a match to TRBD2. CDR1 is MDHEN and CDR2 is SYDVKM in the germline V gene. Germline trimming cut 5 bases from V and 0 bases from J; bases unmatched to any gene: 10. The CDR3 has 16 amino acids. The CDR3 sequence: CASSRPWGGSSYEQYF. The CDR3 region has the DNA TGTGCCAGCAGTCGCCCGTGGGGCGGGAGCTCCTACGAGCAGTACTTC.